Listed here are 7 T cell receptor beta chains from one sample, sequenced in a study of cytotoxic CD8 clonotypes in ibrutinib-treated CLL. Here immunoSEQ multiplex PCR was the method, and the copy in TCRdb shows in-frame clones only, minus some. Of 45,000 to 55,000 clones in the sample, roughly 57% were seen once. The sample was PBMCs, taken after 12 months of ibrutinib treatment. These receptors were obtained from a human donor with chronic lymphocytic leukemia.

The chain has TRBV7-9 and TRBJ2-5, with D possibly TRBD2 on 7 matching bases. Trimming shortened V by 5 bases and J by 2 bases, and 18 bases separated the two germline ends. This CDR3 has 16 amino acids. CDR1 SEHNR and CDR2 FQNEAQ come from the germline V gene (reference sequence). CDR3 protein: CASSPRGGQIQETQYF. The CDR3 DNA is TGTGCCAGCAGCCCGAGGGGGGGACAAATACAAGAGACCCAGTACTTC. Looking up the rest from reference TRBV7-9 and TRBJ2-5 gives the full variable domain: DTGVSQNPRHKITKRGQNVTFRCDPISEHNRLYWYRQTLGQGPEFLTYFQNEAQLEKSRLLSDRFSAERPKGSFSTLEIQRTEQGDSAMYLCASSPRGGQIQETQYFGPGTRLLVL.

The chain links TRBV11-3 to TRBJ1-2; D may be TRBD1 (5 bases). The CDR3 runs 15 residues. Germline values: CDR1 SGHNT, CDR2 YENEEA. V was clipped by 5 bases and J by 6 bases, with 19 bases between them. The DNA for the CDR3 is TGTGCCAGCAGCCCCCTTGTGATAAGGGGCCATGGCTACACCTTC. Translated: CASSPLVIRGHGYTF.

This clone was observed a handful of times. The chain employs TRBV27 and TRBJ2-7; possibly TRBD1 for D (5 bases). Germline-derived CDR1 and CDR2 are MNHEY and SMNVEV (reference sequence). V lost 0 bases to trimming and J lost 4 bases, with 7 bases between them. The CDR3 totals 13 residues. CDR3 in DNA: TGTGCCAGCAGTTTATCCCCAGGGTACGAGCAGTACTTC. Translation: CASSLSPGYEQYF.

V is TRBV25-1 and J is TRBJ2-7, with 7 bases matching TRBD1. Germline V gene data show CDR1 as MGHDK and CDR2 as SYGVNS. The V segment lost 0 bases and the J segment 7 bases; nucleotides outside the gene matches: 0. The CDR3 totals 12 residues. CDR3 protein: CASSEYRGEQYF. Here the CDR3 DNA reads TGTGCCAGCAGTGAATACAGGGGGGAGCAGTACTTC.

The gene calls are TRBV4-1 and TRBJ2-7, with TRBD1 identical over 8 bases. From germline, CDR1 is MGHRA and CDR2 YSYEKL. The ends lost 3 bases at V and 0 bases at J; junction bases unmatched: 10. The CDR3 is 17 amino acids. CDR3 sequence: CASSHRTGTGSSYEQYF. In nucleotides, the CDR3 is TGCGCCAGCAGCCACAGAACCGGGACAGGTAGCTCCTACGAGCAGTACTTC.

The CDR3 spells CAWNRDRGETQYF. In DNA, the CDR3 is TGTGCCTGGAACAGGGACAGGGGGGAGACCCAGTACTTC. This chain connects TRBV30 to TRBJ2-5; 11 bases agree with TRBD1. V was clipped by 4 bases and J by 5 bases; unmatched bases: 3. The CDR3 has 13 amino acids. Per the germline V gene, CDR1 is GTSNPN and CDR2 is SVGIG (reference sequence). Together with reference TRBV30 and TRBJ2-5, the CDR3 gives the full variable domain: SQTIHQWPATLVQPVGSPLSLECTVEGTSNPNLYWYRQAAGRGLQLLFYSVGIGQISSEVPQNLSASRPQDRQFILSSKKLLLSDSGFYLCAWNRDRGETQYFGPGTRLLVL.

The chain carries TRBV29-1 and TRBJ2-7, with D maybe TRBD2 (6 bases). V lost 6 bases and J 0 bases, leaving 18 bases between the germline ends. The CDR3 is made up of 15 amino acids. Germline-derived CDR1 and CDR2 are SQVTM and ANQGSEA. The CDR3 is CSVLGGDSSSYEQYF. CDR3 coding DNA: TGCAGCGTCCTCGGCGGGGATAGTTCCTCCTACGAGCAGTACTTC.